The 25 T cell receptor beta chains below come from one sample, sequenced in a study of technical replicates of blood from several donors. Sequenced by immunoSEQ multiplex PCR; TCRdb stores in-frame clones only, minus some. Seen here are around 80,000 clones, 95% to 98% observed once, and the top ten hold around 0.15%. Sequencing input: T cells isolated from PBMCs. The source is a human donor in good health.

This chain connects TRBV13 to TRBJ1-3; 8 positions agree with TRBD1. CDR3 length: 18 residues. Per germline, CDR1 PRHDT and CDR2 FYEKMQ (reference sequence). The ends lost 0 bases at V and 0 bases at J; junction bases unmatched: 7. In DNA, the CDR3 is TGTGCCAGCAGCTTAGGGTGGACAGGGCTCAACTCTGGAAACACCATATATTTT. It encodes CASSLGWTGLNSGNTIYF.

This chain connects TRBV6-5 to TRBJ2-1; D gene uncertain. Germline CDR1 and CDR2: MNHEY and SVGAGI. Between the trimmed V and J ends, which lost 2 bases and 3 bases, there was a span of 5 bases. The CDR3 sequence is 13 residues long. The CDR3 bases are TGTGCCAGCAGTTACCCAGGCTACAATGAGCAGTTCTTC. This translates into CASSYPGYNEQFF.

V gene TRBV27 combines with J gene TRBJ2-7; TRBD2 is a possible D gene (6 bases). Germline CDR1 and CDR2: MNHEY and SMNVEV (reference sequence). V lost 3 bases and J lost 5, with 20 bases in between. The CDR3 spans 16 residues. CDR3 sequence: CASSFYGLLAKNEQYF. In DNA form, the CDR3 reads TGTGCCAGCAGTTTTTACGGGTTGCTAGCGAAAAACGAGCAGTACTTC.

The CDR3 DNA reads as TGTGCCAGCAGCGTCGACTGGGGCTATGAGCAGTTCTTC. It is translated as CASSVDWGYEQFF. The rearrangement links TRBV6-4 to TRBJ2-1; tentative D call: TRBD1 (5 bases). The CDR3 has 13 amino acids. V dropped 6 bases and J dropped 8 bases, with 14 bases sitting between them. The V gene's germline CDR1 is MRHNA and CDR2 SNTAGT.

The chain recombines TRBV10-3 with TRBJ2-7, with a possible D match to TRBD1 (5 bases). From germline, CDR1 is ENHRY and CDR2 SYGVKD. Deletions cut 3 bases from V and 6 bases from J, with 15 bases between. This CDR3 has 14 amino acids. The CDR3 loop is CAISETDNRLEQYF. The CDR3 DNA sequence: TGTGCCATCAGTGAAACGGACAACCGTCTCGAGCAGTACTTC.

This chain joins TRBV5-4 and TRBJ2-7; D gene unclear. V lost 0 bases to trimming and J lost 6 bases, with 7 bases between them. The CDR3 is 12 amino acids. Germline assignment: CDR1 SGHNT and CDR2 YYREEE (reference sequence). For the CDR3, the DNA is TGTGCCAGCAGCTTGGGTCCGTCCGAGCAGTACTTC. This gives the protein CASSLGPSEQYF.

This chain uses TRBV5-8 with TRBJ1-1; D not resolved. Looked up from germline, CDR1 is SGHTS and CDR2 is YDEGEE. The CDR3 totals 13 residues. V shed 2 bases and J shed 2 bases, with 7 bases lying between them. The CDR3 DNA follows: TGTGCCAGCAGCTTAACAGCAAACACTGAAGCTTTCTTT. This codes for CASSLTANTEAFF. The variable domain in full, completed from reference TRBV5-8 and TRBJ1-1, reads EAGVTQSPTHLIKTRGQQATLRCSPISGHTSVYWYQQALGLGLQFLLWYDEGEERNRGNFPPRFSGRQFPNYSSELNVNALELEDSALYLCASSLTANTEAFFGQGTRLTVV.

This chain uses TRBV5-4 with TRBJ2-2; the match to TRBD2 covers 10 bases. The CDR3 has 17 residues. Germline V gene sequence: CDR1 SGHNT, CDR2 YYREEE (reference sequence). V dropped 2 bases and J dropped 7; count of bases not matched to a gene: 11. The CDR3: CASSFGGASGSGGELFF. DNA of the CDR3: TGTGCCAGCAGCTTCGGTGGTGCTAGCGGGAGTGGCGGGGAGCTGTTTTTT.

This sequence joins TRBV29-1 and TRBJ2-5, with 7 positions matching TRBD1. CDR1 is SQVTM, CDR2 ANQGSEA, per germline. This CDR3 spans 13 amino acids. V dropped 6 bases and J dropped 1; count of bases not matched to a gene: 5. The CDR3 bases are TGCAGCGTGGACCGGGACAGCCAAGAGACCCAGTACTTC. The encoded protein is CSVDRDSQETQYF.

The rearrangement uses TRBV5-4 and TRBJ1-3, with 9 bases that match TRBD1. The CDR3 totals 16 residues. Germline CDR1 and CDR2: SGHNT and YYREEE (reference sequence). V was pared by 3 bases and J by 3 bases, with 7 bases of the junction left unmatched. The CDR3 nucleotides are TGTGCCAGCAGCTATGGACAGGGGTCCAATGGAAACACCATATATTTT. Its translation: CASSYGQGSNGNTIYF. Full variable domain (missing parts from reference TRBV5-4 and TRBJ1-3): ETGVTQSPTHLIKTRGQQVTLRCSSQSGHNTVSWYQQALGQGPQFIFQYYREEENGRGNFPPRFSGLQFPNYSSELNVNALELDDSALYLCASSYGQGSNGNTIYFGEGSWLTVV.

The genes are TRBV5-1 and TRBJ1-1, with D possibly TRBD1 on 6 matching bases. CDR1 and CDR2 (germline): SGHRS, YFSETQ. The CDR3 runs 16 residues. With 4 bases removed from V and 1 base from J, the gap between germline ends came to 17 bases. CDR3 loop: CASSLFGGPSNTEAFF. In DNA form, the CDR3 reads TGCGCCAGCAGCCTGTTCGGGGGGCCCTCGAACACTGAAGCTTTCTTT.

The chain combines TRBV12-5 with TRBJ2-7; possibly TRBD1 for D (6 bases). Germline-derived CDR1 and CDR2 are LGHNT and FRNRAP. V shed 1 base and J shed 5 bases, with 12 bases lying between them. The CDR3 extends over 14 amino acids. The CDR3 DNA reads TGTGCTAGTGGTTTGGACACAGGGTTCCACGAGCAGTACTTC. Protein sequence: CASGLDTGFHEQYF.

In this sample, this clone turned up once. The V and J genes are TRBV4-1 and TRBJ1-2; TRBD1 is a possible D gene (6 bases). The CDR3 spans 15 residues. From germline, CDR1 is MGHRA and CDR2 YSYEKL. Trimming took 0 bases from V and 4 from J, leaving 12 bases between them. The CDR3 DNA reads TGCGCCAGCAGCCAAGACAGGGGATTAGGCTATGGCTACACCTTC. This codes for CASSQDRGLGYGYTF.

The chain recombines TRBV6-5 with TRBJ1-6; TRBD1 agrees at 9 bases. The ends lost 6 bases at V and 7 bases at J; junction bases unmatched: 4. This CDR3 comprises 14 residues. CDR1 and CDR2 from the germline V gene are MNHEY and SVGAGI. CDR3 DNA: TGTGCCAGCAGCGACAGGGGGTGGAATTCACCCCTCCACTTT. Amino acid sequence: CASSDRGWNSPLHF.

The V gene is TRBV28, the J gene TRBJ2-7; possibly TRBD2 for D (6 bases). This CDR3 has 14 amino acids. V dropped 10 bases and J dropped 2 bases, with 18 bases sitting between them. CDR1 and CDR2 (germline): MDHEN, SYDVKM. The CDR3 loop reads CATTGLAFAYEQYF. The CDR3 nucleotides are TGTGCCACCACGGGGCTAGCGTTCGCCTACGAGCAGTACTTC.

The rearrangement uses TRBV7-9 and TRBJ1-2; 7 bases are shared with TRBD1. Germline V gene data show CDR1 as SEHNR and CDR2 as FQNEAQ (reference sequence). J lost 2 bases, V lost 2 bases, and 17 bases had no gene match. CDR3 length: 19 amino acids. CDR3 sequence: CASSLQKFERDSLNYGYTF. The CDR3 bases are TGTGCCAGCAGCTTACAGAAATTCGAGAGGGACAGCCTAAACTATGGCTACACCTTC. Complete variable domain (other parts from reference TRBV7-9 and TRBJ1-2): DTGVSQNPRHKITKRGQNVTFRCDPISEHNRLYWYRQTLGQGPEFLTYFQNEAQLEKSRLLSDRFSAERPKGSFSTLEIQRTEQGDSAMYLCASSLQKFERDSLNYGYTFGSGTRLTVV.

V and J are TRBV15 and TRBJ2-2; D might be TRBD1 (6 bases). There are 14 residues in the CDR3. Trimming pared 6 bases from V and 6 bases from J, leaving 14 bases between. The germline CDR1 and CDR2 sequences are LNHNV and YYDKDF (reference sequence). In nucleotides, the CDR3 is TGTGCCACCAGTACCGGACAGTATTCCGGGGAGCTGTTTTTT. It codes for CATSTGQYSGELFF.

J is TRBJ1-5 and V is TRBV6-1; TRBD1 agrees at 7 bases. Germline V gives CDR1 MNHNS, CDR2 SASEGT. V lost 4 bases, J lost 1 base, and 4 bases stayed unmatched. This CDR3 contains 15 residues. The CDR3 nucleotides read TGTGCCAGCAGTGGGCAGACAGGGAGCAATCAGCCCCAGCATTTT. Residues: CASSGQTGSNQPQHF.

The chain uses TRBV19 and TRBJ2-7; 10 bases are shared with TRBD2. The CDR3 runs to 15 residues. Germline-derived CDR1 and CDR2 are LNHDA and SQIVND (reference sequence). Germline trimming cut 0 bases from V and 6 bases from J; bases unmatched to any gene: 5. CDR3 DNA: TGTGCCAGTAGTATAGATCTAGCGGGAGTTGCCGAGCAGTACTTC. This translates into CASSIDLAGVAEQYF.

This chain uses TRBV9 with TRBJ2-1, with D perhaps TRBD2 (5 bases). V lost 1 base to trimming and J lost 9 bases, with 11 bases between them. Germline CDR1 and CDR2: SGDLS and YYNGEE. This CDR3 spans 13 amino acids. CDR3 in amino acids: CASSVIGKSEQFF. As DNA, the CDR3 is TGTGCCAGCAGCGTAATCGGGAAAAGTGAGCAGTTCTTC.

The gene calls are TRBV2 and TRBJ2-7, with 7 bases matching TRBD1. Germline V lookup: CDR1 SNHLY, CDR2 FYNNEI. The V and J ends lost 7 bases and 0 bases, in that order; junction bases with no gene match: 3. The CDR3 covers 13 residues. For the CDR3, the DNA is TGTGCCAGCAAGGGACAGACCTCCTACGAGCAGTACTTC. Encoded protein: CASKGQTSYEQYF.

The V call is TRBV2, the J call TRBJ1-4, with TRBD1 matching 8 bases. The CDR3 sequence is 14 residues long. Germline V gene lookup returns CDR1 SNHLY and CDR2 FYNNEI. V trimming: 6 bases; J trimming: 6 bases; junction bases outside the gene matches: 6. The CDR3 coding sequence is TGTGCCAGCAGCAGGACAGGGATCGATGAAAAACTGTTTTTT. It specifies CASSRTGIDEKLFF.

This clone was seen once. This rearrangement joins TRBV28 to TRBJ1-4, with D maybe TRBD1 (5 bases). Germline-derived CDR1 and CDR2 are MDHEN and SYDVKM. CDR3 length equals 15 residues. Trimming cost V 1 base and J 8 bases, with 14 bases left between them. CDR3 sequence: CASSLFLRDSEKLFF. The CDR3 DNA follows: TGTGCCAGCAGTTTATTTCTCCGGGACTCCGAAAAACTGTTTTTT.

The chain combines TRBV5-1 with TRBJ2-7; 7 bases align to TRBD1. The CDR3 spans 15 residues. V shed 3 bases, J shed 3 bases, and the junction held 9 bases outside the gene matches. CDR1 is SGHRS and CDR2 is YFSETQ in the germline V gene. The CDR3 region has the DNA TGCGCCAGCAGCTCTCTACGGACAGGCCACTACGAGCAGTACTTC. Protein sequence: CASSSLRTGHYEQYF.

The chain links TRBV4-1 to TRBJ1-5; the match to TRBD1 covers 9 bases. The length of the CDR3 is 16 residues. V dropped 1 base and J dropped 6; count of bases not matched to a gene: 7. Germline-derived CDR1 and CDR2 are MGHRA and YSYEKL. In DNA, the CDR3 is TGCGCCAGCAGCCAAGCCAGGACAGGGGACGGTCAGCCCCAGCATTTT. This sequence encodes CASSQARTGDGQPQHF.